The 20 T cell receptor beta chains below all came from one sample that was sequenced in a study of long-term antiretroviral therapy in people with HIV. immunoSEQ v3.0 was run at survey level. Some clones are missing from TCRdb's copy, which holds only in-frame ones; the method was immunoSEQ multiplex PCR. The sample consists of some 28,000 clones, about 80% of them appearing once. The starting material was unsorted PBMCs, obtained 0.3 years after starting antiretroviral therapy. All receptors derive from a man aged 35 to 55 with HIV.

The rearrangement joins TRBV6-1 to TRBJ2-5; the match to TRBD2 covers 13 bases. V was pared by 3 bases and J by 4 bases, with 2 bases of the junction left unmatched. The CDR3 length is 15 residues. The V gene's germline CDR1 is MNHNS and CDR2 SASEGT. In DNA form, the CDR3 reads TGTGCCAGCAGTGATTGGACTAGCGGGGGAGAGACCCAGTACTTC. Translation gives CASSDWTSGGETQYF.

The chain carries TRBV28 and TRBJ2-5, with D unresolved. The CDR3 length is 14 residues. The V and J ends lost 2 bases and 5 bases respectively, with 12 bases between them. Germline CDR1 and CDR2: MDHEN and SYDVKM. This chain's CDR3 is CASSLHVTWETQYF. Written as DNA, the CDR3 is TGTGCCAGCAGTTTACACGTGACTTGGGAGACCCAGTACTTC.

CDR3: CASSLVQINEQFF. DNA of the CDR3: TGTGCCAGCAGTTTGGTACAGATCAATGAGCAGTTCTTC. J is TRBJ2-1 and V is TRBV28, with D unclear. CDR1 and CDR2 (germline): MDHEN, SYDVKM. There are 13 residues in the CDR3. Trimming pared 3 bases from V and 6 bases from J, leaving 9 bases between.

The chain is built from TRBV27 and TRBJ2-7; D is possibly TRBD2 (6 bases). The CDR3 is made up of 14 amino acids. V was pared by 7 bases and J by 3 bases, with 16 bases between. CDR1 MNHEY and CDR2 SMNVEV come from the germline V gene (reference sequence). The CDR3 spells CASKRRDSIYEQYF. The CDR3 region has the DNA TGTGCCAGCAAGCGCCGGGACTCCATCTACGAGCAGTACTTC.

The gene calls are TRBV28 and TRBJ2-7; D is possibly TRBD1 (6 bases). This CDR3 is 15 amino acids long. Trimming took 6 bases from V and 3 from J, leaving 18 bases between them. Germline V gene sequence: CDR1 MDHEN, CDR2 SYDVKM. CDR3 bases: TGTGCCAGCAGCCGCTCGCAAGGGGGATACTACGAGCAGTACTTC. It specifies CASSRSQGGYYEQYF.

The chain carries TRBV2 and TRBJ1-2; 7 positions agree with TRBD1. V lost 6 bases and J lost 6; bases outside the gene matches: 7. This CDR3 spans 13 amino acids. From germline, CDR1 is SNHLY and CDR2 FYNNEI. CDR3 bases: TGTGCCAGCAGGAAACAGGGGTCGGATGGCTACACCTTC. This gives the protein CASRKQGSDGYTF.

The chain is built from TRBV7-2 and TRBJ1-4; a weak D match, TRBD1 (6 bases). The V end lost 1 base, the J end lost 10 bases, and 16 bases lay between the germline ends. Germline CDR1 is SGHTA and CDR2 is FQGNSA. This CDR3 region has 15 residues. CDR3 in amino acids: CASSLGRASTGKLFF. DNA of the CDR3: TGTGCCAGCAGCTTAGGGAGGGCCTCGACAGGAAAACTGTTTTTT.

The chain is built from TRBV9 and TRBJ1-4; D gene uncertain. The germline V gene has CDR1 SGDLS and CDR2 YYNGEE. The germline V and J ends were trimmed by 0 bases and 7 bases, with 13 bases remaining between them. CDR3 size: 15 residues. CDR3 in amino acids: CASSVEVRLGEKLFF. The CDR3 DNA reads as TGTGCCAGCAGCGTAGAAGTCAGGCTCGGTGAAAAACTGTTTTTT.

The J gene is TRBJ2-3, the V gene TRBV5-1, with D hard to call. CDR3 size: 12 residues. Deletions cut 0 bases from V and 5 bases from J, with 4 bases between. Germline V lookup: CDR1 SGHRS, CDR2 YFSETQ. The CDR3 sequence is CASSLEGDTQYF. The CDR3 DNA reads TGCGCCAGCAGCTTGGAAGGAGATACGCAGTATTTT.

The V call is TRBV18, the J call TRBJ1-1, with no clear D. The CDR3 runs 14 residues. Trimming stripped 0 bases from V and 6 bases from J, with 11 bases between. Germline lookup yields CDR1 KGHSH and CDR2 LQKENI. The CDR3 DNA reads TGTGCCAGCTCACCACCGTCCCGGACCCCTGAAGCTTTCTTT. Translating it yields CASSPPSRTPEAFF.

The J gene is TRBJ1-1, the V gene TRBV15; perhaps TRBD1 as D (5 bases). Trimming left V 7 bases short and J 1 base short, with 10 bases between. The CDR3 covers 13 residues. Germline values: CDR1 LNHNV, CDR2 YYDKDF (reference sequence). The DNA of the CDR3 is TGTGCCACCATGGCAGGGAGGAACACTGAAGCTTTCTTT. It is translated as CATMAGRNTEAFF.

The rearrangement joins TRBV5-1 to TRBJ2-3; the match to TRBD2 covers 7 bases. The ends lost 4 bases at V and 2 bases at J; junction bases unmatched: 7. This CDR3 is built from 15 residues. Germline V CDR1 and CDR2: SGHRS, YFSETQ. The CDR3 nucleotides are TGCGCCAGCAGCAGGGGCGGGGACTACACAGATACGCAGTATTTT. Its protein product is CASSRGGDYTDTQYF.

The genes are TRBV27 and TRBJ2-2; 9 bases fit TRBD1. With 4 bases clipped from V and 4 bases from J, the junction kept 7 bases outside the gene matches. The germline gives CDR1 MNHEY, CDR2 SMNVEV (reference sequence). CDR3 size: 16 residues. The CDR3 reads CASSSAGTGTTGELFF. The CDR3 nucleotides are TGTGCCAGCAGTTCCGCCGGGACAGGGACCACCGGGGAGCTGTTTTTT.

This sequence joins TRBV11-2 and TRBJ1-3; the D is unclear. Trimming left V 4 bases short and J 0 bases short, with 10 bases between. This CDR3 is 15 amino acids long. Germline V gene lookup returns CDR1 SGHAT and CDR2 FQNNGV. The CDR3 here is CASSWRQLSGNTIYF. CDR3 nucleotides: TGTGCCAGCAGCTGGAGACAACTCTCTGGAAACACCATATATTTT.

The chain recombines TRBV30 with TRBJ2-3; the match to TRBD2 covers 12 bases. This CDR3 contains 17 residues. The germline gives CDR1 GTSNPN, CDR2 SVGIG (reference sequence). J gave up 3 bases and V 1 base, and 8 bases lay outside the gene matches. The CDR3 loop reads CAWSGSSGGAETDTQYF. The CDR3 nucleotides are TGTGCCTGGAGTGGTTCTAGCGGGGGGGCAGAAACAGATACGCAGTATTTT.

This clone was picked up one time. The chain has TRBV28 and TRBJ1-2; D is unresolved. Germline V gene data show CDR1 as MDHEN and CDR2 as SYDVKM. The CDR3 consists of 14 residues. Deletions cut 6 bases from V and 4 bases from J, with 15 bases between. CDR3 in DNA: TGTGCCAGCAGCCCCAGCCCGCCGCTCTATGGCTACACCTTC. Residues: CASSPSPPLYGYTF.

The rearrangement joins TRBV27 to TRBJ2-7; perhaps TRBD1 as D (6 bases). The CDR3 extends over 14 amino acids. CDR1 MNHEY and CDR2 SMNVEV come from the germline V gene (reference sequence). V was pared by 6 bases and J by 2 bases, with 14 bases between. The CDR3 reads CASSPHRDTYEQYF. The CDR3 coding sequence is TGTGCCAGCAGCCCACACAGGGATACCTACGAGCAGTACTTC.

The rearrangement joins TRBV5-4 to TRBJ2-5; maybe TRBD2 (6 bases). Germline loops: CDR1 SGHNT, CDR2 YYREEE (reference sequence). V lost 0 bases to trimming and J lost 5 bases, with 14 bases between them. This CDR3 has 15 residues. As DNA, the CDR3 is TGTGCCAGCAGCTTGGGTTCGGGAGCGAGTGAGACCCAGTACTTC. Its translation is CASSLGSGASETQYF. The full variable domain, rest sourced from reference TRBV5-4 and TRBJ2-5, is ETGVTQSPTHLIKTRGQQVTLRCSSQSGHNTVSWYQQALGQGPQFIFQYYREEENGRGNFPPRFSGLQFPNYSSELNVNALELDDSALYLCASSLGSGASETQYFGPGTRLLVL.

The genes are TRBV30 and TRBJ2-3; the match to TRBD1 covers 10 bases. There are 17 residues in the CDR3. Germline V lookup: CDR1 GTSNPN, CDR2 SVGIG (reference sequence). After removal of 1 base from V and 6 bases from J, the junction contained 13 bases not matched to a gene. The CDR3 region has the DNA TGTGCCTGGAGTGGAGGGGAGACAGGGGGCCGGGGGGATACGCAGTATTTT. Translating gives CAWSGGETGGRGDTQYF.

This chain joins TRBV28 and TRBJ2-4; D is undetermined. The CDR3 runs to 16 residues. In germline, CDR1 is MDHEN, CDR2 SYDVKM. With 1 base removed from V and 0 bases from J, the gap between germline ends came to 10 bases. The CDR3 loop reads CASSLSGSAAKNIQYF. CDR3 DNA sequence: TGTGCCAGCAGTTTATCTGGATCAGCAGCCAAAAACATTCAGTACTTC.